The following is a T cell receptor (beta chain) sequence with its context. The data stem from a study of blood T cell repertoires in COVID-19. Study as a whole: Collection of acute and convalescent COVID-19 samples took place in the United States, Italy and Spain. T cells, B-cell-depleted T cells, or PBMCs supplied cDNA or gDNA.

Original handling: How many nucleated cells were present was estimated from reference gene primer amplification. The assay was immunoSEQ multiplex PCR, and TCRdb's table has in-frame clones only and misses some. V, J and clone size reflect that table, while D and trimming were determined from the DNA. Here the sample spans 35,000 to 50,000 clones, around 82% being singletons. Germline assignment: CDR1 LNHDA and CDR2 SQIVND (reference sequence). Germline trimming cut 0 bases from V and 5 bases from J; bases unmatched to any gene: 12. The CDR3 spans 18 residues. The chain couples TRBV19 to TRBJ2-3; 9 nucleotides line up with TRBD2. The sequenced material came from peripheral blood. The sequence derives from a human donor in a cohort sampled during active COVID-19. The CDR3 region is CASSIDGIRGGAKDTQYF. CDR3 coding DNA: TGTGCCAGTAGTATAGATGGTATACGCGGGGGGGCCAAAGATACGCAGTATTTT.